This T cell receptor (beta chain) was captured in a study of cytomegalovirus exposure and HLA in healthy donors. Broader study findings: Earlier analysis looked at TCR beta V segments, and most were productive about 87% or about 30% of the time. The study put under 200 TCR beta chains on its list as cytomegalovirus-associated.

This clone was seen a few times. Antigen: not known. The PCR ran on 60 Vbeta and 13 Jbeta primers. In the source study's methods: Later analysis identified 80 million to 85 million unique TCR beta chains, 9 million to 12 million shared. The protocol was immunoSEQ multiplex PCR, while the TCRdb copy is restricted to in-frame clones and leaves out a portion. V and J calls plus clone size are reproduced from that table; the DNA served to infer D and trimming. Here the sample spans around 160,000 clones, under 85% being singletons. The V end lost 5 bases, the J end lost 0 bases, and 10 bases lay between the germline ends. This CDR3 has 15 residues. Germline V gene lookup returns CDR1 SGHAT and CDR2 FQNNGV.

The TCR originated in a middle-aged man in good health and CMV-seropositive. Sequenced input: PBMCs. This rearrangement joins TRBV11-2 to TRBJ1-4; a possible D gene is TRBD1 (6 bases). As DNA, the CDR3 is TGTGCCAGCAGCCTGGGGACAACAACTAATGAAAAACTGTTTTTT. This codes for CASSLGTTTNEKLFF.